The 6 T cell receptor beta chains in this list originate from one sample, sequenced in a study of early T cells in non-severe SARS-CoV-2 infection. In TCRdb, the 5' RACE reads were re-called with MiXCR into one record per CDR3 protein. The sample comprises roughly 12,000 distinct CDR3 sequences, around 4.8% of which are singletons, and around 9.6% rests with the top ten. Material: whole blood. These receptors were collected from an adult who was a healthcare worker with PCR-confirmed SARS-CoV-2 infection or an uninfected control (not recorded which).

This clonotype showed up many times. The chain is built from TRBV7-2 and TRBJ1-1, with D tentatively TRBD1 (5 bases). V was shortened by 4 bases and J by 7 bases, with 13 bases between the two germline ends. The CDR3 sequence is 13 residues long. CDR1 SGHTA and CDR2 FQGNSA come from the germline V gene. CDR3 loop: CASSSGPRGEAFF. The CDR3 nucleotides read TGTGCCAGCAGCTCGGGACCTAGGGGTGAAGCTTTCTTT.

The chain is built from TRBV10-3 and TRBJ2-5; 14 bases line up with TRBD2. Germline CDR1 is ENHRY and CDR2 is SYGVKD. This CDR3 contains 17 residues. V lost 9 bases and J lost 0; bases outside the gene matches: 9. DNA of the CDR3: TGTGCCATTTCCGGGACTAGCGGGGGCCCGTACCAAGAGACCCAGTACTTC. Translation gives CAISGTSGGPYQETQYF.

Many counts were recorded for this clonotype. Here the CDR3 reads CASRPLGTGYSPLHF. CDR3 in DNA: TGTGCCAGCAGACCTCTTGGGACAGGGTATTCACCCCTCCACTTT. V usage is TRBV2 and J usage is TRBJ1-6; 9 nucleotides agree with TRBD1. The CDR3 has 15 residues. Trimming cost V 6 bases and J 8 bases; bases outside gene matches: 8. Germline V gene sequence: CDR1 SNHLY, CDR2 FYNNEI.

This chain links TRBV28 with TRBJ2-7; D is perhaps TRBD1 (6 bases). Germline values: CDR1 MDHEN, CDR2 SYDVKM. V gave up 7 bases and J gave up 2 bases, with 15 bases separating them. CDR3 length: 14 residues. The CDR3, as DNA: TGTGCCAGCATATCTGGGCAGGGGACCTACGAGCAGTACTTC. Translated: CASISGQGTYEQYF.

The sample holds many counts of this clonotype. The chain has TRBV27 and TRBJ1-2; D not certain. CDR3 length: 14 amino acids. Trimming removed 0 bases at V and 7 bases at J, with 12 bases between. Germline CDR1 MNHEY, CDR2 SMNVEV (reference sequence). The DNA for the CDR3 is TGTGCCAGCAGTTTATCCACAGTGCAGAGTGGCTACACCTTC. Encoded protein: CASSLSTVQSGYTF.

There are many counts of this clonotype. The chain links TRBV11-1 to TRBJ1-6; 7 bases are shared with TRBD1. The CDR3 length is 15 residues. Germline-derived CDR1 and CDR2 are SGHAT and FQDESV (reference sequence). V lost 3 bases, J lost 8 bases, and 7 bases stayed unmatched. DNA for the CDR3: TGTGCCAGCAGCTTGAAAGGCCAGGGGGATTCACCCCTCCACTTT. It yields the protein CASSLKGQGDSPLHF.